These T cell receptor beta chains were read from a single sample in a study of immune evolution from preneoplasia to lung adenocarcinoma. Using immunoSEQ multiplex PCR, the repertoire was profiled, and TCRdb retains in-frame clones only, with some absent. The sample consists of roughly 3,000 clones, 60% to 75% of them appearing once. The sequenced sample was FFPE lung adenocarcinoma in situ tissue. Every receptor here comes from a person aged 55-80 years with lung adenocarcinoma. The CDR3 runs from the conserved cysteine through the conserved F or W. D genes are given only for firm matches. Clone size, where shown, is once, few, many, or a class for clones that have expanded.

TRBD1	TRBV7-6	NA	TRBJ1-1	TGTGCCAGCAGCTTTCCCTACACCGACAGGGCCGCTTTCTTT	CASSFPYTDRAAFF
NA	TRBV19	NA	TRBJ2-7	TGTGCCAGTAACAACGGACCCGACTACGAGCAGTACTTC	CASNNGPDYEQYF
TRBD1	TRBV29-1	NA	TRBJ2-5	TGCAGCGCCCAACAGGGGACCCAAGAGACCCAGTACTTC	CSAQQGTQETQYF
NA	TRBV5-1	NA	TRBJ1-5	TGCGCCAGCAGCTTGCAAGGTCTCAGCAATCAGCCCCAGCATTTT	CASSLQGLSNQPQHF
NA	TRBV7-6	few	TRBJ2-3	TGTGCCAGCAGCTCCTCTTGGACTGACCTCACAGATACGCAGTATTTT	CASSSSWTDLTDTQYF
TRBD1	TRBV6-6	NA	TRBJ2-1	TGTGCCAGCAGCAGACAGGGGTCCTACAATGAGCAGTTCTTC	CASSRQGSYNEQFF
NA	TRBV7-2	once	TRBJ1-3	TGTGCCAGCAGCTTAGGGACGGTGCGGGGAAACACCATATATTTT	CASSLGTVRGNTIYF
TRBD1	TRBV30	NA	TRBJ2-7	TGTGCCTGGAGGGGACAGGGAGGCGACGAGCAGTACTTC	CAWRGQGGDEQYF
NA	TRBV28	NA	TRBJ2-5	TGTGCCAGCAGTGCTCCGGCGCAGGAGACCCAGTACTTC	CASSAPAQETQYF
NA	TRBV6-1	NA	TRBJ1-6	TGTGCCAGCAGTGATCCAACCAAGGGCCCTTATAATTCACCCCTCCACTTT	CASSDPTKGPYNSPLHF
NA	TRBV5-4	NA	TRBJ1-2	TGTGCCAGCAGCTTGGGTCGTTACGGGGGTGGCCTGGGCTACACCTTC	CASSLGRYGGGLGYTF
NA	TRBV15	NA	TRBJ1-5	TGTGCCACCAGCACCCCAGGGGCTCAGCCCCAGCATTTT	CATSTPGAQPQHF
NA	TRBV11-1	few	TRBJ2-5	TGTGCCAGCAGCTCCGTTACGGGACAACAAGAGACCCAGTACTTC	CASSSVTGQQETQYF
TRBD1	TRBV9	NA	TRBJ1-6	TGTGCCAGCAGAGAGGGACAGGGAGGATCACCCCTCCACTTT	CASREGQGGSPLHF
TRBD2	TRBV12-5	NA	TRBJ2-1	TGTGCTAGTGGTCTCCTTCCGATAGCGGGGGGCCGCCACTCCTACAATGAGCAGTTCTTC	CASGLLPIAGGRHSYNEQFF
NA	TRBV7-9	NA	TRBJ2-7	TGTGCCAGCAGCTTGTCGAAGGGCTACGAGCAGTACTTC	CASSLSKGYEQYF
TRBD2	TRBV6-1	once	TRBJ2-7	TGTGCCAGCAGTGAACGGCTAGCGGAATCCTACGAGCAGTACTTC	CASSERLAESYEQYF
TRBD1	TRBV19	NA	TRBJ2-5	TGTGCCAGCGCCGGGCAGGGGGCGGGTGCTAAGACCCAGTACTTC	CASAGQGAGAKTQYF
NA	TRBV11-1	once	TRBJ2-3	TGTGTCAGCAGCCGGAACACAGATACGCAGTATTTT	CVSSRNTDTQYF
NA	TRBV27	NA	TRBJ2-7	TGTGCCAGCAGTTTACAGGGTAAGCGCTACGAGCAGTACTTC	CASSLQGKRYEQYF
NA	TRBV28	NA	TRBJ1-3	TGTGCCAGCAGTTTGCCTGAGAGCTCTGGAAACACCATATATTTT	CASSLPESSGNTIYF
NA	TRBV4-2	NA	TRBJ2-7	TGTGCCAGCAGCCAGGCGCCAGGGGCGGGCGAGCAGTACTTC	CASSQAPGAGEQYF
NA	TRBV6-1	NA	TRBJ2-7	TGTGCCAGCAGGCGGCGCGACACCACACACTACGAGCAGTACTTC	CASRRRDTTHYEQYF
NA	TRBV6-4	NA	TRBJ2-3	TGTGCCAGCAGTGACAGGGCTAGCACAGATACGCAGTATTTT	CASSDRASTDTQYF
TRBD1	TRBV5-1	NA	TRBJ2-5	TGCGCCAGCAGCACCGGGACAGGGGGCCGGGAGACCCAGTACTTC	CASSTGTGGRETQYF
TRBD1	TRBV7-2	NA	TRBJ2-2	TGTGCCAGCAGCCAAACAGGGGGCACCGGGGAGCTGTTTTTT	CASSQTGGTGELFF
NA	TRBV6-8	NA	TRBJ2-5	TGTGCCAGCAGCCTAGGGACCTCACAAGAGACCCAGTACTTC	CASSLGTSQETQYF
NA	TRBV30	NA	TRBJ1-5	TGTGCCTGGAGCCTTACCGGGACTCACAATCAGCCCCAGCATTTT	CAWSLTGTHNQPQHF
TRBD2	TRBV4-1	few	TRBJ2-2	TGCGCCAGCAGCCAAGAGGTAGCGGGGCAGTTCGCGAACACCGGGGAGCTGTTTTTT	CASSQEVAGQFANTGELFF
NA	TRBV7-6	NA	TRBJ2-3	TGTGCCAGCAGCCCGCAGGGGCTCCCCACAGATACGCAGTATTTT	CASSPQGLPTDTQYF
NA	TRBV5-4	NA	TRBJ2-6	TGTGCCAGCAGCCCCACATCGCTTGCAGCTGGGGCCAACGTCCTGACTTTC	CASSPTSLAAGANVLTF
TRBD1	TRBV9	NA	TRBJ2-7	TGTGCCAGCAGCGTAGGGGGGGACAGGGAGTCCTACGAGCAGTACTTC	CASSVGGDRESYEQYF
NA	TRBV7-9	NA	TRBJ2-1	TGTGCCAGCAGCTTAGACGACTACATAGTGTTCTTC	CASSLDDYIVFF
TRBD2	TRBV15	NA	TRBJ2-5	TGTGCCACCAGCAAGGTAGCGGGGGGGCGAGAGACCCAGTACTTC	CATSKVAGGRETQYF
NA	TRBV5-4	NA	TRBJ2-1	TGTGCCAGCAGCCTTCAAGGGGGAGCTTCGCGCAATGAGCAGTTCTTC	CASSLQGGASRNEQFF
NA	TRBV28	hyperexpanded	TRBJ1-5	TGTGCCAGCAGTCGGGGGGTTAGCAATCAGCCCCAGCATTTT	CASSRGVSNQPQHF
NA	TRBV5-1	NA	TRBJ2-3	TGCGCCAGCAGCTTGATTGCCAGGGGTAAGGGGGATACGCAGTATTTT	CASSLIARGKGDTQYF
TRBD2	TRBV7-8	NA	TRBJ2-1	TGTGCCAGCAGCTCCTCACCTTTGGCTAGCGGGTTCTACAATGAGCAGTTCTTC	CASSSSPLASGFYNEQFF
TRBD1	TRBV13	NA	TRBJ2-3	TGTGCCAGCAGCTCCCGAGGACAGGGGACAGATACGCAGTATTTT	CASSSRGQGTDTQYF
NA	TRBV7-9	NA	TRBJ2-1	TGTGCCAGCAGCCTAATATACTCCTACAATAAGCAGTTCTTC	CASSLIYSYNKQFF
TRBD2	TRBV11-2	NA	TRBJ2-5	TGTGCCAGCAGCAGACCAGCGGGGGGCTTCGGAGAGACCCAGTACTTC	CASSRPAGGFGETQYF
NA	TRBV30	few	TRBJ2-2	TGTGCCTGGAGTCCTACCCCGGAGACCGGGGAGCTGTTTTTT	CAWSPTPETGELFF
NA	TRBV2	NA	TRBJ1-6	TGTGCCAGCAAGCGCGGGACCGAGGGTTCACCCCTCCACTTT	CASKRGTEGSPLHF
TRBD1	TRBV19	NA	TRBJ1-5	TGTGCCAGTAGTACCCGGCCGGGACAGGGAACCGCACAGCCCCAGCATTTT	CASSTRPGQGTAQPQHF
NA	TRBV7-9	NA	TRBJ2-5	TGTGCCAGCAGCAATCAAGAGACCCAGTACTTC	CASSNQETQYF
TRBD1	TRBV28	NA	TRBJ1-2	TGTGCCAGCAGTCGGGACAGGGTCTATGGCTACACCTTC	CASSRDRVYGYTF